This T cell receptor (beta chain) appears in the sequencing data of a study of cytomegalovirus exposure and HLA in healthy donors. Study summary: HLA-typed donors were the source of about 81 million unique TCRs held in an early data release. General observations from the study: Reports state that TCR beta sequences accurately predicted most subjects' HLA-A and HLA-B alleles. Altogether, about 160 TCR beta chains were recorded as cytomegalovirus-associated.

A multiplex PCR was run with 60 Vbeta primers and 13 Jbeta primers. TCRdb's copy holds only in-frame clones and misses some; the assay was immunoSEQ multiplex PCR. The sample yields about 100,000 clones, roughly 85% seen once. A remark on this clone: Its matching antigen is unknown.

V was trimmed by 2 bases and J by 9 bases, leaving 14 bases between them. The CDR3 spans 15 residues. Looked up from germline, CDR1 is MNHEY and CDR2 is SVGAGI. Specimen: PBMCs. The TCR was taken from a woman aged 40 to 50 in good health and CMV-seronegative. The chain employs TRBV6-5 and TRBJ1-6, with unresolved D. The CDR3 here is CASSYLTRGRSPLHF. CDR3 nucleotide sequence: TGTGCCAGCAGTTACCTGACCCGAGGGCGTTCACCCCTCCACTTT.